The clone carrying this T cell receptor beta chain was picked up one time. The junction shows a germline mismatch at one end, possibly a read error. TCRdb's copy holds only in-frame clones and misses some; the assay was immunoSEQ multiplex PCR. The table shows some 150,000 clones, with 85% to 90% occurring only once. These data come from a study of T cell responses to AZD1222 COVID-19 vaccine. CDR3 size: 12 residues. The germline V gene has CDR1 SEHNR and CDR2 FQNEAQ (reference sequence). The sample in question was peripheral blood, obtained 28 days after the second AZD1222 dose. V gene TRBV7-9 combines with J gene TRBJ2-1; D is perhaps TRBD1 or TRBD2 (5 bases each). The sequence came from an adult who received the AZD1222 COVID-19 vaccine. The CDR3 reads CASSRPRQGDIF. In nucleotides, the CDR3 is TGTGCCAGCAGCCGCCCCCGCCAGGGAGATATCTTC.